These T cell receptor beta chains were read from a single sample in a study of post-analysis software for immune sequencing data. TCRdb ran MiXCR on the PCR reads and lists one entry per CDR3 protein. The table includes 170,000 or so distinct CDR3 sequences, around 28% detected once. Material: blood. The origin of the receptors is a girl under 18 with multiple sclerosis. Each CDR3 is given with its conserved first and last residue. D genes are given only for firm matches. Where a row states a size, it is once, few, many or the class of an expanded clone; other rows omit it.

J: TRBJ2-7; size: many; D: -; length: 13; V: TRBV4-1; DNA: TGCGCCAGCAGCCAAGGGGAACCCTACGAGCAGTACTTC; CDR3: CASSQGEPYEQYF
J: TRBJ2-1; size: few; D: TRBD2; length: 18; V: TRBV18; DNA: TGTGCCAGCTCACCACCCGGGAATAGCGGGAGGGGAAGGAATGAGCAGTTCTTC; CDR3: CASSPPGNSGRGRNEQFF
J: TRBJ2-1; size: many; D: TRBD2; length: 16; V: TRBV10-3; DNA: TGTGCCATCAGTGAGTCGACTCTAGCGGGTAGGGATGAGCAGTTCTTC; CDR3: CAISESTLAGRDEQFF
J: TRBJ2-7; size: many; D: TRBD2; length: 15; V: TRBV7-3; DNA: TGTGCCAGCAGCTCCGCGGGGGGGAGCTCCTACGAGCAGTACTTC; CDR3: CASSSAGGSSYEQYF
J: TRBJ2-5; size: many; D: TRBD1; length: 16; V: TRBV12-3/TRBV12-4; DNA: TGTGCCAGCAGTGGGACCGAACGGACAGGGGAAGAGACCCAGTACTTC; CDR3: CASSGTERTGEETQYF
J: TRBJ2-7; size: -; D: -; length: 15; V: TRBV10-3; DNA: TGTGCCATCAGTGAGGGAGAGGGAGGCTCCTACGAGCAGTACTTC; CDR3: CAISEGEGGSYEQYF
J: TRBJ1-5; size: many; D: -; length: 15; V: TRBV20-1; DNA: TGCAGTGCGCAAAAGATCCGGGACACCAATCAGCCCCAGCATTTT; CDR3: CSAQKIRDTNQPQHF
J: TRBJ2-5; size: many; D: -; length: 10; V: TRBV20-1; DNA: TGCAGTGCAGACCAAGAGACCCAGTACTTC; CDR3: CSADQETQYF
J: TRBJ1-1; size: few; D: TRBD1; length: 15; V: TRBV5-1; DNA: TGCGCCAGCAGCTTATCCGGGACAGGCGGCGCTGAAGCTTTCTTT; CDR3: CASSLSGTGGAEAFF
J: TRBJ2-6; size: many; D: -; length: 18; V: TRBV27; DNA: TGTGCCAGCAGCTCACACGGAAGATGGAGAGCTGGGGCCAACGTCCTGACTTTC; CDR3: CASSSHGRWRAGANVLTF
J: TRBJ1-1; size: -; D: -; length: 15; V: TRBV5-1; DNA: TGCGCCAGCAGCTTGTATCAGGGGTCGGTCACTGAAGCTTTCTTT; CDR3: CASSLYQGSVTEAFF
J: TRBJ2-7; size: many; D: -; length: 14; V: TRBV4-1; DNA: TGCGCCAGCGCTAGAAGTGCGTCGGGCTACGAGCAGTACTTC; CDR3: CASARSASGYEQYF
J: TRBJ1-5; size: -; D: -; length: 15; V: TRBV6-1; DNA: TGTGCCAGCAGATTGCCCAAGACGTGGGGACAGCCCCAGCATTTT; CDR3: CASRLPKTWGQPQHF
J: TRBJ2-3; size: few; D: TRBD2; length: 14; V: TRBV5-1; DNA: TGCGCCAGCAGCTCCGGGACTAGATCAGATACGCAGTATTTT; CDR3: CASSSGTRSDTQYF
J: TRBJ2-1; size: once; D: TRBD2; length: 15; V: TRBV20-1; DNA: TGCAGTGCTCGCCCCAGCGGGAGGGTTTACAATGAGCGGTTCTTC; CDR3: CSARPSGRVYNERFF
J: TRBJ1-2; size: -; D: -; length: 15; V: TRBV27; DNA: TGTGCCAGCAGTTTATATGGCCCCGGGGGCTATGGCTACACCTTC; CDR3: CASSLYGPGGYGYTF
J: TRBJ1-2; size: -; D: TRBD1; length: 16; V: TRBV4-1; DNA: TGCGCCAGCAGCCGAATTCACGGACAGGGGGTCTATGGCTACACCTTC; CDR3: CASSRIHGQGVYGYTF
J: TRBJ2-7; size: -; D: -; length: 13; V: TRBV6-5; DNA: TGTGCCAGCAGTCGCAGACAGATCTACGAGCAGTACTTC; CDR3: CASSRRQIYEQYF
J: TRBJ2-1; size: few; D: TRBD2; length: 15; V: TRBV27; DNA: TGTGCCAGCAACCCTGGGGTAGCGGGGGTCAATGAGCAGTTCTTC; CDR3: CASNPGVAGVNEQFF
J: TRBJ2-1; size: many; D: -; length: 13; V: TRBV11-2; DNA: TGTGCCAGCAGCTTAGCAGGCTGGAATGAGCAGTTCTTC; CDR3: CASSLAGWNEQFF
J: TRBJ1-1; size: few; D: -; length: 17; V: TRBV18; DNA: TGTGCCAGCTCACCTACGGAGGCCGCAATTATGAACACTGAAGCTTTCTTT; CDR3: CASSPTEAAIMNTEAFF
J: TRBJ2-7; size: few; D: TRBD2; length: 17; V: TRBV28; DNA: TGTGCCAGCAGAACCCCGGGACTAGCGGGAGTTTCCTACGAGCAGTACTTC; CDR3: CASRTPGLAGVSYEQYF
J: TRBJ2-5; size: few; D: TRBD2; length: 15; V: TRBV28; DNA: TGTGCCAGCAGTTCCGAACTAGCGGGAGCGGAGACCCAGTACTTC; CDR3: CASSSELAGAETQYF
J: TRBJ2-7; size: -; D: -; length: 14; V: TRBV5-1; DNA: TGTGCCAGCAGCCCCGCTCAGGGGACCTACGAGCAGTACTTC; CDR3: CASSPAQGTYEQYF
J: TRBJ2-5; size: once; D: -; length: 17; V: TRBV15; DNA: TGTGCCACCAGCAGTTTCCCCCGGGGTAACACTCAAGAGACCCAGTACTTC; CDR3: CATSSFPRGNTQETQYF
J: TRBJ1-5; size: -; D: -; length: 15; V: TRBV3-1; DNA: TGTGCCAGCAGCCAAGATTTAGTTAACAATCAGCCCCAGCATTTT; CDR3: CASSQDLVNNQPQHF
J: TRBJ2-4; size: many; D: -; length: 16; V: TRBV12-3/TRBV12-4; DNA: TGTGCCAGCAGTTTTACCAGGAATGAACGGGCGAACATTCAGTACTTC; CDR3: CASSFTRNERANIQYF
J: TRBJ1-1; size: few; D: -; length: 15; V: TRBV7-2; DNA: TGTGCCAGCAGCCAACCCGGCACGGTGAACACTGAAGCTTTCTTT; CDR3: CASSQPGTVNTEAFF
J: TRBJ2-1; size: -; D: -; length: 15; V: TRBV12-3/TRBV12-4; DNA: TGTGCCAGCAGTTTAGGGGGGGGCCTCGTGGATGAGCGGTTCTTC; CDR3: CASSLGGGLVDERFF